This T cell receptor beta chain was obtained from a study of blood T cell repertoires in COVID-19. About the research overall: Acute-phase and convalescent COVID-19 samples originated in the United States, Italy and Spain.

The Seattle site enrolled patients during active infection and followed them longitudinally. The CDR3 runs to 14 residues. The ends were cut back, 1 base at V and 4 bases at J, with 9 bases in the middle. CDR1 SGHNT and CDR2 YYREEE come from the germline V gene (reference sequence). Here immunoSEQ multiplex PCR was the method, and the copy in TCRdb shows in-frame clones only, minus some. In the table there are about 38,000 clones, roughly 74% of which are singletons. This receptor was obtained from a man between 70 and 80 years old with COVID-19, enrolled during active disease. The sequenced sample consisted of peripheral blood. The chain uses TRBV5-4 and TRBJ1-5; TRBD1 might be the D (5 bases). CDR3 sequence reads: CASSLSGGNQPQHF. The CDR3 bases are TGTGCCAGCAGCTTGTCGGGGGGTAATCAGCCCCAGCATTTT.